The subject of this entry is one T cell receptor (beta chain). In this sample, this clonotype turned up a few times. Its recognized antigen is unknown. A read error may produce the germline difference seen at one junction end. This sample was included in a study of T cells after yellow fever vaccination (dated by TCRdb to between 2019 and 2020). General notes on the study: The SMART-Seq v4 Ultra Low Input RNA kit was used to prepare libraries from fractions with low cell numbers. Blood was drawn at multiple timepoints before and after primary and secondary immunization, with bulk PBMC replicates and cell subsets isolated. Two healthy male donors, one aged 18 to 30 and one aged 30 to 39 years, were included in the cohort. To follow T-cell clones before and after both primary and booster YFV17D yellow fever vaccination, bulk TCR alpha and beta repertoires underwent longitudinal sequencing. Study-wide findings and limitations: Because the study included only two donors, the extent to which the findings can be generalized is limited. Compared with the primary T-cell response, the secondary T-cell response was faster but weaker, reaching its peak on day 5 rather than on day 15. A small share of clonotypes occurred in both CD4 and CD8 compartments, likely arising from convergent recombination. Because abundant contaminating clonotypes from the bulk population could be contained in FACS-sorted repertoires, computational filtering was required. Most clones expanded after primary vaccination were re-detected after the booster (around 96% of CD4 and approximately 88% of CD8), suggesting broad memory maintenance.

The label giving this sample's treatment or condition can be read as: live attenuated yellow fever vaccine strain. At each blood-draw timepoint, two biological replicates of bulk PBMCs were obtained. PBMCs were isolated from peripheral blood using a standard Ficoll-Paque protocol. TriZol was used to extract RNA from bulk PBMCs, from CD4 and CD8 fractions, and from dextramer-positive and dextramer-negative fractions. As encoded in the germline V gene (reference sequence), CDR1 is SEHNR while CDR2 is FQNEAQ. The CDR3 measures 14 amino acids from cysteine to phenylalanine. The kept DNA is CDR3 alone, 42 bases in frame from the first base. TCR cDNA was made using 5'RACE template switching, a step that added a universal primer site and unique molecular identifiers. cDNA synthesis was primed from both the TCR alpha and TCR beta constant segments. Library amplification used two PCR steps, and the second PCR step added sample barcodes and sequencing adapters. Sequencing of the libraries was done on either Illumina HiSeq 2500 (2x100 bp) or NovaSeq (2x150 bp). The authors' pipeline ran thus. Reads were demultiplexed and collapsed into UMI consensus sequences with MIGEC, and V(D)J alignment was performed with MiXCR. Vaccine-responding clonotypes were identified with edgeR using replicate PBMC samples, with FDR below 0.01 and a log2 fold change above 5 up to day 15 being required. CD4 or CD8 identity was assigned to each bulk clonotype according to whether the clonotype was present at higher abundance in the sequenced CD4 repertoire or the sequenced CD8 repertoire. TCRdb reanalyzed the raw reads on its own, using fastp at Q25 for trimming and MiXCR for clone calling, and kept in-frame beta chains. Each entry merges the rows of one CDR3 protein and shows their most common DNA and genes. None of the V and J calls come from the authors' own analysis; TCRdb made them. This sample comprises hundreds of thousands of distinct CDR3 sequences, less than 25% of them detected only once. Around 17% of the sample rests with the top ten.

This sequence uses TRBV7-9 and TRBJ1-5; TRBD1 agrees with 10 junctional bases. The sequencing here drew on PBMCs, taken roughly 20 days after the first yellow fever vaccination. The TCR comes from a man younger than 35 who received the YFV17D yellow fever vaccine. In nucleotide form, the sequence is TGTGCCAGCAGCTCTTCGGGACAGGGGAATGCCTACGAGTTT. This is translated as CASSSSGQGNAYEF. The full variable domain, with segments outside the CDR3 supplied by the reference TRBV7-9 and TRBJ1-5 proteins, appears as DTGVSQNPRHKITKRGQNVTFRCDPISEHNRLYWYRQTLGQGPEFLTYFQNEAQLEKSRLLSDRFSAERPKGSFSTLEIQRTEQGDSAMYLCASSSSGQGNAYEFGDGTRLSIL.